This paragraph covers one TCR beta chain sequence. The entry originates in a study of PD-L1 blockade in urothelial cancer. Germline V CDR1 and CDR2: MGHRA, YSYEKL. This CDR3 spans 17 amino acids. J lost 6 bases, V lost 0 bases, and 6 bases had no gene match. Profiling relied on immunoSEQ multiplex PCR, and the TCRdb table lists in-frame clones only, not all of them. The sample includes tens of thousands of clones, about 85% of them seen just once. The TCR originated in a man in his fifties or sixties with urothelial cancer. The chain is built from TRBV4-1 and TRBJ2-1, with TRBD2 matching 12 bases. The source material was PBMCs, sampled around atezolizumab (anti-PD-L1) treatment. In nucleotides, the CDR3 is TGCGCCAGCAGCCAAGAGGCTAGCGGGGGGGCTTTCAATGAGCAGTTCTTC. It translates to CASSQEASGGAFNEQFF.